The rows below give T cell receptor beta chains drawn from one sample of a study of cytomegalovirus exposure and HLA in healthy donors. Measured with immunoSEQ multiplex PCR; TCRdb has only the in-frame clones, and not every one. This repertoire shows about 140,000 clones, just under 85% found once; its top ten account for less than 1.5%. Sequences were obtained from PBMCs. These receptor sequences come from a man younger than 40 in good health and CMV-seropositive. CDR3s include the opening cysteine and the closing phenylalanine or tryptophan. Each record gives: D gene, J gene, V gene, clone size, CDR3 protein, CDR3 DNA. A D gene is named only where the DNA matches it firmly. Rows may omit the clone size; those that give it use once, few, many or a size class.

>NA|TRBJ2-5|TRBV11-3|NA
CASSPGQQETQYF
TGTGCCAGCAGCCCCGGACAGCAAGAGACCCAGTACTTC
>NA|TRBJ2-7|TRBV7-9|NA
CASSPPGYEQYF
TGTGCCAGCAGCCCTCCCGGGTACGAGCAGTACTTC
>NA|TRBJ2-7|TRBV27|NA
CASSLMGPRATEQYF
TGTGCCAGCAGTTTAATGGGGCCCAGGGCCACCGAGCAGTACTTC
>NA|TRBJ2-1|TRBV5-8|NA
CASSLPAGEQFF
TGTGCCAGCAGCTTGCCGGCGGGCGAGCAGTTCTTC
>NA|TRBJ1-6|TRBV2|NA
CASRAVTNSPLHF
TGTGCCAGCAGGGCGGTAACCAATTCACCCCTCCACTTT
>TRBD2|TRBJ2-3|TRBV28|NA
CASIRGGARGTDTQYF
TGTGCCAGCATACGCGGGGGGGCCAGGGGGACAGATACGCAGTATTTT
>NA|TRBJ1-2|TRBV28|NA
CASSRSQTNYGYTF
TGTGCCAGCAGTCGATCACAGACTAACTATGGCTACACCTTC
>NA|TRBJ1-2|TRBV5-6|once
CASSLEVGLNYGYTF
TGTGCCAGCAGCTTGGAGGTGGGGCTTAACTATGGCTACACCTTC
>NA|TRBJ2-1|TRBV5-5|NA
CASSLEGGLRYNEQFF
TGTGCCAGCAGCCTTGAGGGGGGGCTAAGGTACAATGAGCAGTTCTTC
>TRBD2|TRBJ2-3|TRBV6-5|NA
CASGRGETDTQYF
TGTGCCAGCGGGAGGGGCGAGACAGATACGCAGTATTTT
>TRBD2|TRBJ2-1|TRBV7-9|NA
CSSSPGLAASYNEQFF
TGTTCCAGCAGCCCCGGACTAGCGGCCTCCTACAATGAGCAGTTCTTC
>TRBD1|TRBJ1-1|TRBV10-2|NA
CASSDQTGGNTEAFF
TGCGCCAGCAGTGACCAGACAGGGGGTAACACTGAAGCTTTCTTT
>TRBD2|TRBJ2-1|TRBV5-1|NA
CASSTSQAGGSYNEQFF
TGCGCCAGCAGCACGAGCCAGGCGGGAGGATCCTACAATGAGCAGTTCTTC
>TRBD2|TRBJ2-1|TRBV28|NA
CASLGGAPNEQFF
TGTGCCAGCCTCGGGGGGGCGCCCAATGAGCAGTTCTTC
>NA|TRBJ1-2|TRBV4-2|NA
CASSQMNSNYGYTF
TGTGCCAGCAGCCAAATGAACAGTAACTATGGCTACACCTTC
>NA|TRBJ2-2|TRBV6-6|NA
CATRPIGSTGELFF
TGTGCCACCAGACCCATTGGTAGTACCGGGGAGCTGTTTTTT
>TRBD2|TRBJ2-5|TRBV15|NA
CATEGGLAEETQYF
TGTGCCACCGAGGGCGGACTAGCGGAAGAGACCCAGTACTTC
>NA|TRBJ2-7|TRBV28|NA
CASRPPEREQYF
TGTGCCAGCAGGCCGCCCGAGCGGGAGCAGTACTTC
>TRBD1|TRBJ1-1|TRBV19|NA
CASSIQGARDTEAFF
TGTGCCAGTAGTATTCAGGGGGCGAGGGACACTGAAGCTTTCTTT
>NA|TRBJ1-3|TRBV11-2|NA
CASSSVAGSGNTIYF
TGTGCCAGCAGCTCAGTCGCAGGATCTGGAAACACCATATATTTT
>TRBD2|TRBJ2-1|TRBV28|NA
CASTPWTSGRANEQFF
TGTGCCAGCACTCCCTGGACTAGCGGGAGGGCCAATGAGCAGTTCTTC
>NA|TRBJ2-2|TRBV10-2|NA
CASRALRMEGELFF
TGCGCCAGCAGGGCCCTGCGGATGGAAGGGGAGCTGTTTTTT
>TRBD2|TRBJ2-3|TRBV28|NA
CASRSTSREPDTQYF
TGTGCCAGCAGGTCCACTTCGCGGGAGCCAGATACGCAGTATTTT
>NA|TRBJ1-1|TRBV28|NA
CASSLSQGIAEAFF
TGTGCCAGCAGTTTATCACAGGGTATAGCTGAAGCTTTCTTT
>NA|TRBJ2-3|TRBV6-5|NA
CASGQGTASTDTQYF
TGTGCCAGCGGCCAGGGGACGGCTAGCACAGATACGCAGTATTTT
>NA|TRBJ2-2|TRBV5-4|NA
CASSHSQENTGELFF
TGTGCCAGCAGCCACTCACAGGAGAACACCGGGGAGCTGTTTTTT
>TRBD2|TRBJ2-5|TRBV29-1|NA
CSVATGTSTETQYF
TGCAGCGTTGCTACCGGGACTAGCACCGAGACCCAGTACTTC
>NA|TRBJ2-4|TRBV21-1|NA
CASSRTETNLLAKNIQYF
TGTGCCAGCAGCCGAACCGAGACTAATCTACTAGCCAAAAACATTCAGTACTTC
>NA|TRBJ2-1|TRBV19|NA
CASTSQSSYNEQFF
TGTGCCAGTACTAGTCAGAGCTCCTACAATGAGCAGTTCTTC
>TRBD2|TRBJ2-1|TRBV5-1|NA
CASSLAGVAGQNEQFF
TGCGCCAGCAGCTTGGCGGGGGTAGCGGGACAAAATGAGCAGTTCTTC
>TRBD1|TRBJ2-7|TRBV10-3|NA
CAISEGTGYEQYF
TGTGCCATCAGTGAGGGGACAGGCTACGAGCAGTACTTC
>NA|TRBJ2-7|TRBV28|NA
CASNAPQGRGTSYEQYF
TGTGCCAGCAACGCTCCACAGGGAAGGGGGACCTCCTACGAGCAGTACTTC
>NA|TRBJ1-2|TRBV5-6|NA
CASSLHQPTGYYGYTF
TGTGCCAGCAGCTTGCACCAACCTACAGGGTACTATGGCTACACCTTC
>NA|TRBJ2-1|TRBV9|once
CASSVVGFSSYNEQFF
TGTGCCAGCAGCGTAGTTGGTTTTAGCTCCTACAATGAGCAGTTCTTC
>NA|TRBJ2-7|TRBV27|NA
CASSPTEAYEQYF
TGTGCCAGCAGTCCGACTGAGGCCTACGAGCAGTACTTC
>NA|TRBJ2-5|TRBV19|NA
CASSRGRGETQYF
TGTGCCAGTAGTCGCGGCAGGGGAGAGACCCAGTACTTC
>TRBD2|TRBJ2-5|TRBV6-4|few
CASSALAGDQETQYF
TGTGCCAGCAGCGCCCTAGCGGGGGACCAAGAGACCCAGTACTTC
>TRBD1|TRBJ1-4|TRBV9|NA
CASSRVQGAEKLFF
TGTGCCAGCTCTCGAGTACAGGGGGCTGAAAAACTGTTTTTT
>TRBD1|TRBJ2-5|TRBV4-2|NA
CASSQTGPETQYF
TGTGCCAGCAGCCAGACAGGGCCCGAGACCCAGTACTTC
>TRBD2|TRBJ2-3|TRBV7-9|NA
CSSSLWGAGQYF
TGTTCCAGCAGCTTATGGGGAGCGGGACAGTATTTT
>TRBD2|TRBJ2-1|TRBV19|NA
CASSGGAGADSNEQFF
TGTGCCAGTAGTGGCGGAGCGGGAGCTGATAGCAATGAGCAGTTCTTC
>NA|TRBJ1-6|TRBV6-5|NA
CASTPDWSWNSPLHF
TGTGCCAGCACCCCAGACTGGTCCTGGAATTCCCCCCTCCACTTT
>NA|TRBJ1-2|TRBV28|NA
CASQGISPNYGYTF
TGTGCCAGCCAGGGTATATCCCCTAACTATGGCTACACCTTC
>NA|TRBJ2-1|TRBV9|NA
CASSVGGPVINEQFF
TGTGCCAGCAGCGTAGGGGGGCCTGTTATCAATGAGCAGTTCTTC
>TRBD2|TRBJ2-1|TRBV28|NA
CASSLELAGLYNEQFF
TGTGCCAGCAGTTTAGAACTAGCGGGTTTATACAATGAGCAGTTCTTC
>NA|TRBJ1-1|TRBV25-1|NA
CASSELRWRGAGEAFF
TGTGCCAGCAGTGAATTAAGATGGCGGGGGGCTGGTGAAGCTTTCTTT
>NA|TRBJ1-6|TRBV2|NA
CASSEQDSRNSPLHF
TGTGCCAGCAGTGAGCAGGACAGCCGAAATTCACCCCTCCACTTT
>NA|TRBJ1-1|TRBV5-4|NA
CASSPERNTEAFF
TGTGCCAGCAGCCCAGAAAGGAACACTGAAGCTTTCTTT
>TRBD2|TRBJ2-2|TRBV25-1|NA
CASSDSSGTMNTGELFF
TGTGCCAGCAGTGACTCATCCGGGACTATGAACACCGGGGAGCTGTTTTTT
>TRBD1|TRBJ2-1|TRBV28|NA
CASTLTNNRGREFF
TGTGCCAGCACCCTCACGAATAACAGGGGTAGGGAGTTCTTC
>NA|TRBJ2-2|TRBV6-5|once
CASSGRDGELFF
TGTGCCAGCAGTGGCAGGGACGGGGAGCTGTTTTTT
>NA|TRBJ1-1|TRBV18|NA
CASSPRPLNTEAFF
TGTGCCAGCTCACCGAGGCCTTTGAACACTGAAGCTTTCTTT
>TRBD2|TRBJ2-3|TRBV14|NA
CASSQESPSGLSTDTQYF
TGTGCCAGCAGCCAAGAATCCCCTAGCGGGTTAAGCACAGATACGCAGTATTTT
>TRBD1|TRBJ2-6|TRBV5-6|few
CASSSGQGAGANVLTF
TGTGCCAGCAGCTCGGGACAGGGGGCTGGGGCCAACGTCCTGACTTTC
>TRBD1|TRBJ1-2|TRBV18|NA
CASSETGRDYGYTF
TGTGCCAGCTCCGAGACAGGGAGAGACTATGGCTACACCTTC
>TRBD1|TRBJ1-5|TRBV10-3|NA
CAIRADRENQPQHF
TGTGCCATCAGGGCTGACAGGGAAAATCAGCCCCAGCATTTT
>NA|TRBJ2-1|TRBV6-6|NA
CASTRHPSQGPNEQFF
TGTGCCAGCACCCGCCACCCCTCCCAGGGGCCAAATGAGCAGTTCTTC